This T cell receptor beta chain appears in the sequencing data of a study of blood T cell repertoires in COVID-19. Study in general: The samples span acute and convalescent COVID-19 from the United States, Italy and Spain. Sources were T cells, B-cell-depleted T cells, or PBMCs; the material itself was cDNA or gDNA.

V was trimmed by 0 bases and J by 5 bases, leaving 5 bases between them. CDR1 is SGHDT, CDR2 YYEEEE, per germline. The CDR3 totals 12 residues. Original processing notes: Reference gene primer amplification yielded estimated nucleated cell counts. TCRdb's table, derived via immunoSEQ multiplex PCR, lists solely in-frame clones and lacks some. The V and J calls and clone size were taken over from that table, and D and trimming were inferred from the DNA. The sample has about 71,000 clones; around 76% are singletons. The chain is built from TRBV5-6 and TRBJ2-5; D is unclear. The TCR comes from a woman of 80 years or more with acute or convalescent COVID-19. Sequenced: peripheral blood. The CDR3 sequence: CASSLGRETQYF. For the CDR3, the DNA is TGTGCCAGCAGCTTGGGGCGGGAGACCCAGTACTTC.